This TCR beta chain was documented in a study of blood T cells in healthy people across ages. The V and J ends lost 0 bases and 0 bases respectively, with 6 bases between them. Germline CDR1 is SQVTM and CDR2 is ANQGSEA. The CDR3 extends over 13 amino acids. This clonotype was detected many times. Through a sample-barcoded 5' primer and a J-beta primer mix, a second PCR was run for 7 to 11 cycles. TCRdb itself ran the 5' RACE reads through MiXCR, one entry per CDR3 protein. The table includes 650,000 to 800,000 distinct CDR3 sequences, 40% to 50% detected once. The sample taken for sequencing was blood. The receptor was derived from a man aged 55 to 70 in good health. This rearrangement joins TRBV29-1 to TRBJ2-7; D gene uncertain. The CDR3 protein is CSVEDTNSYEQYF. The CDR3 region has the DNA TGCAGCGTTGAAGATACTAACTCCTACGAGCAGTACTTC.